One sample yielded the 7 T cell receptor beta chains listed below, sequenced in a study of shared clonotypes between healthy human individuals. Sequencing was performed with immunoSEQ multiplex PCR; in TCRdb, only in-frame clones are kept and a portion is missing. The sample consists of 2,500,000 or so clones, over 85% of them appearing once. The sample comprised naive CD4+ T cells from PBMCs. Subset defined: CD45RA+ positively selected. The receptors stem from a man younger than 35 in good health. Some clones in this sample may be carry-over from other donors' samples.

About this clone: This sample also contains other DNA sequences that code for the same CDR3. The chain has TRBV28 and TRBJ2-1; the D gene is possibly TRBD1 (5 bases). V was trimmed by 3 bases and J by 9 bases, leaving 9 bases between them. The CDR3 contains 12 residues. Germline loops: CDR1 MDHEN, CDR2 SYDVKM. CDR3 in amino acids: CASSLQGAEQFF. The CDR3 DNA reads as TGTGCCAGCAGTTTGCAGGGTGCTGAGCAGTTCTTC.

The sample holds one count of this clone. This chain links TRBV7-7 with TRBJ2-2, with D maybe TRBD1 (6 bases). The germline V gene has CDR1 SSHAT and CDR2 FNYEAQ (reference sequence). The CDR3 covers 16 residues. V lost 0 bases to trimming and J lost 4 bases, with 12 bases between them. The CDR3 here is CASSLAVGQRTGELFF. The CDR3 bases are TGTGCCAGCAGCTTAGCCGTAGGACAGCGCACCGGGGAGCTGTTTTTT.

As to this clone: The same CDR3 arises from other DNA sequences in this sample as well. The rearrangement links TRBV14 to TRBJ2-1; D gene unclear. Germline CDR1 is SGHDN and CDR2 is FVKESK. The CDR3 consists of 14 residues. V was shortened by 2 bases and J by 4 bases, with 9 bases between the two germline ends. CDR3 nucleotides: TGTGCCAGCAGCCAAAGCAGTTCGTACAATGAGCAGTTCTTC. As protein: CASSQSSSYNEQFF.

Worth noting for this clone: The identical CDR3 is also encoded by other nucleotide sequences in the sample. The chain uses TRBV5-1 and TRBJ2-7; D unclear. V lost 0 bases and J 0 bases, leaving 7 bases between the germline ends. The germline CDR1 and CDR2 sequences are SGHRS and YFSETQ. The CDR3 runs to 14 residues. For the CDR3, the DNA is TGCGCCAGCAGCTTGGTCCCCGGCTCCTACGAGCAGTACTTC. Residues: CASSLVPGSYEQYF.

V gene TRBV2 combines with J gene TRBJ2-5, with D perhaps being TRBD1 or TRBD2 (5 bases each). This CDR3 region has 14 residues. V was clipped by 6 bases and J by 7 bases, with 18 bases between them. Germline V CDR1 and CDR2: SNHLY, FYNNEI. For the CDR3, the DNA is TGTGCCAGCAGGGGGGACGGTCTTGTCGGGACCCAGTACTTC. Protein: CASRGDGLVGTQYF.

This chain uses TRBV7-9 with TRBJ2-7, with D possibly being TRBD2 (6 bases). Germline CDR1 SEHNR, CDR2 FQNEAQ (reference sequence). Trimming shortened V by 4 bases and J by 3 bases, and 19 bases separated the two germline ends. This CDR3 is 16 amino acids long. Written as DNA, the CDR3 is TGTGCCAGCAGCTCCCACTGGGACTCCACCAACTACGAGCAGTACTTC. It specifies CASSSHWDSTNYEQYF.

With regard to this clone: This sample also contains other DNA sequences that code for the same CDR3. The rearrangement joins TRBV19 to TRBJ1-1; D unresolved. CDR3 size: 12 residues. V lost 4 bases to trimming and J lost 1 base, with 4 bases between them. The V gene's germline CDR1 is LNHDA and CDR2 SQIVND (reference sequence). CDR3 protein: CASSRTNTEAFF. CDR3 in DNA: TGTGCCAGTAGTAGAACGAACACTGAAGCTTTCTTT.